This T cell receptor beta chain was recovered during a study of blood T cells in healthy people across ages. A second PCR, run for roughly 6 to 11 cycles, used a sample-barcoded 5' primer plus a J-beta primer mix. TCRdb recomputed calls from the 5' RACE reads with MiXCR, one row per CDR3 protein. The data contain 1.5 million to 1.8 million distinct CDR3 sequences, about 45% of them singletons. The germline CDR1 and CDR2 sequences are MNHEY and SMNVEV (reference sequence). This CDR3 region has 14 residues. Note on this clonotype: What it recognizes is unknown. Relative to the germline gene, one junction end is altered; a read error may explain this.

Whole-study findings and limits: As age increased, TCR beta diversity per million T cells fell in a roughly linear fashion.

The specimen sequenced was blood. The TCR sequence derives from a woman aged 18 to 35 in good health. This chain uses TRBV27 with TRBJ2-5; TRBD1 aligns across 11 bases. Written as DNA, the CDR3 is TGTGCCGGCAGTGTGGACAGGGGGCAGAGTGAGCAGTACTTC. It codes for CAGSVDRGQSEQYF.